This record looks at one TCR beta chain sequence and its context. Antigen: not known. Clones were sequenced by immunoSEQ multiplex PCR, and TCRdb holds only the in-frame ones, with some missing. The sample has approximately 2,000,000 clones, just under 95% seen once; the top ten hold approximately 1.6%. These data come from a study of shared clonotypes between healthy human individuals. CD45RO-negative CD8 cells positively selected for CCR7 made up the naive population, which excluded terminally differentiated effector memory CD45RA+ cells. Study-wide findings and caveats: Since donors were few, the genetic and exposure-history diversity represented was limited. Rarefaction exposed incomplete sorted-subset sequencing despite large depth.

Sequencing was performed on naive CD8+ T cells from PBMCs. This clonotype was sampled from a man aged 18 to 29 in good health. Some clones in this sample may be carry-over from other donors' samples.

The CDR3 spells CASSLGGREYEQYF. The CDR3 nucleotides are TGTGCCAGCAGCTTAGGAGGTCGGGAGTACGAGCAGTACTTC. The rearrangement joins TRBV7-9 to TRBJ2-7; possibly TRBD2 for D (6 bases). CDR1 SEHNR and CDR2 FQNEAQ come from the germline V gene (reference sequence). The ends were cut back, 1 base at V and 4 bases at J, with 11 bases in the middle. This CDR3 spans 14 amino acids.